Sequencing of this T cell receptor (beta chain) was carried out in a study of cytomegalovirus exposure and HLA in healthy donors. Study results and limitations: Reports indicate that TCR beta sequences accurately predicted the HLA-A and HLA-B alleles of most subjects. With further analysis later on, most CMV-associated TCR beta chains appeared HLA-restricted.

The germline V gene encodes CDR1 SGHNT and CDR2 YENEEA. The CDR3 contains 13 residues. Trimming left V 5 bases short and J 2 bases short, with 8 bases between. Comment on this clone: The antigen remains unidentified.

The PCR had 60 Vbeta and 13 Jbeta primers. Sequenced by immunoSEQ multiplex PCR; TCRdb stores in-frame clones only, minus some. In the table there are about 150,000 clones, about four fifths of which are singletons. The rearrangement uses TRBV11-3 and TRBJ2-3; tentatively, D is TRBD2 (6 bases). Specimen: PBMCs. This TCR was recovered from a man aged 50-59 years in good health and CMV-seropositive. The DNA for the CDR3 is TGTGCCAGCAGCAGGGACTTCACAGATACGCAGTATTTT. Translation: CASSRDFTDTQYF.